A single T cell receptor (beta chain) is shown here with its context. Its antigen is not yet known. Base qualities were left out, and no much larger clone turns up one base away. The source of the sample is a study of T-cell memory formation after mild COVID-19 (dated by TCRdb to about 2021). With respect to the entire study: TCR sequence clusters from the two donors were largely donor specific. Longitudinal TCRalpha and TCRbeta repertoire sequencing tracked T-cell clones expanding and contracting after mild COVID-19 in a couple of donors. The cohort was made up of two young adult volunteers, one female and one male, who were previously healthy. Points the paper makes about the study in general: Clones contracting from day 15 to 85 had balanced CD4/CD8 phenotypes, while a second wave expanding from day 15 to 37 was biased towards CD4+. Some responding clones were found in pre-infection memory, which suggests that pre-existing cross-reactive memory T cells took part in the SARS-CoV-2 response. Whether the second-wave clones peaking on day 37 were SARS-CoV-2 specific was not confirmed. The study included only a couple of mild cases, and larger cohorts that include severe cases with pre-infection samples were judged to be necessary. Contracting CD4+ clones appeared mostly in the CM and EM memory subsets, whereas CD8+ clones were enriched in EMRA.

Ficoll-Paque density gradient centrifugation was the method used to isolate PBMCs. Sequencing relied on an Illumina NovaSeq 6000. cDNA libraries for TCRalpha and TCRbeta were prepared by 5'RACE using constant-segment primers, with sample barcodes and unique molecular identifiers added. Trizol reagent was used to extract RNA from every sample. Amplification of the libraries took two PCR steps, and the second step added a second sample barcode plus Illumina TruSeq adapters. Sequencing of libraries was performed on an Illumina NovaSeq with 2 x 150 bp paired-end reads. On the study's bioinformatics: Reads were demultiplexed and collapsed into UMI-guided consensus sequences with migec v1.2.7. Using mixcr v2.1.11, UMI consensuses were aligned to TRA and TRB V and J templates and then assembled into clonotypes. A clonotype was counted as expanded or contracted only when both edgeR and NoisET called the clonotype significant, with the noise models trained on biological replicates. For edgeR calls, a false discovery rate-adjusted p below 0.01 and a log2 fold-change threshold of 1 were applied. As an exploratory analysis of dynamics, max-normalized trajectories of the 1000 most abundant clonotypes were examined with PCA combined with hierarchical clustering. The CD4 or CD8 phenotype of responding clones was assigned using the separately sequenced CD4+ and CD8+ repertoires. TCRdb passed the public sequencing reads through fastp at Q25 and MiXCR, retaining productive beta sequences. For every CDR3 protein sequence, its rows merge into one entry that carries the most common genes and DNA. The V and J calls come from TCRdb's annotation, not from the publication. The sample includes just over 300,000 distinct CDR3 sequences, with 19% observed a single time. The ten most abundant clones make up over 20% of the sample.

V was cut back by 2 bases and J by 4 bases, leaving a gap of 11 bases between them. Taken from cysteine to phenylalanine, the CDR3 has 15 residues. Solely the CDR3 DNA is kept, with 45 bases framed from the first base. The germline V gene sets CDR1 to SGHTA and CDR2 to FQGNSA. Recombination linked TRBV7-2 to TRBJ2-2; matching of 6 bases hints at TRBD1 as the D gene. The receptor was derived from a man younger than 35 who had mild COVID-19 (a few samples of this study predate the infection). The sample titles of this study are shuffled in the database, so cell type and time point are left out; the donor was told from shared clones. Sequences were obtained from PBMCs or a T cell subset sorted from them (not recorded which). The CDR3 region reads CASSLFQGFTGELFF. At the DNA level, the sequence is TGTGCCAGCAGCTTATTTCAGGGGTTCACCGGGGAGCTGTTTTTT. The entire variable domain, with the stretches around the CDR3 drawn from the reference TRBV7-2 and TRBJ2-2 proteins, is GAGVSQSPSNKVTEKGKDVELRCDPISGHTALYWYRQSLGQGLEFLIYFQGNSAPDKSGLPSDRFSAERTGGSVSTLTIQRTQQEDSAVYLCASSLFQGFTGELFFGEGSRLTVL.